This TCR beta chain came from a study of blood T cell repertoires in COVID-19. Whole-study context: Samples taken during acute and convalescent COVID-19 were collected in the United States, Italy and Spain. Sources were T cells, B-cell-depleted T cells, or PBMCs; the material itself was cDNA or gDNA.

Germline CDR1 is PRHDT and CDR2 is FYEKMQ (reference sequence). V trimming: 4 bases; J trimming: 8 bases; junction bases outside the gene matches: 2. This CDR3 region has 13 residues. In the source study's methods: Nucleated cell number was recorded as an estimate derived from reference gene primer amplification. The data were produced by immunoSEQ multiplex PCR, yet TCRdb's version contains in-frame clones alone and is incomplete. The V and J calls and clone size are taken from that table; D and trimming were inferred from the DNA. Here the sample spans 70,000 or so clones, roughly nine tenths being singletons.

The chain combines TRBV13 with TRBJ2-1; 10 positions agree with TRBD1. Sequences were obtained from peripheral blood. The source is a man aged 45-65 years with acute or convalescent COVID-19. Here the CDR3 reads CASSSGQGDEQFF. Written as DNA, the CDR3 is TGTGCCAGCAGCTCCGGACAGGGGGATGAGCAGTTCTTC. The variable domain in full, with the rest retrieved from reference TRBV13 and TRBJ2-1, is AAGVIQSPRHLIKEKRETATLKCYPIPRHDTVYWYQQGPGQDPQFLISFYEKMQSDKGSIPDRFSAQQFSDYHSELNMSSLELGDSALYFCASSSGQGDEQFFGPGTRLTVL.